The 26 T cell receptor beta chains presented below share a single source sample, sequenced in a study of T cell responses to AZD1222 COVID-19 vaccine. TCRdb's copy holds only in-frame clones and misses some; the assay was immunoSEQ multiplex PCR. Of about 160,000 clones listed, 94% are singletons. The sample here was peripheral blood, taken on day 0 of AZD1222 vaccination. All receptors derive from an adult in good health.

The chain is built from TRBV6-5 and TRBJ1-2; 7 nucleotides agree with TRBD1. Unmatched junction bases numbered 8, after V lost 0 bases and J lost 7 bases. The germline V gene has CDR1 MNHEY and CDR2 SVGAGI. This CDR3 is built from 15 residues. The CDR3, as DNA: TGTGCCAGCAGTTACTCGACAGGGTTGGAGGGTGGCTACACCTTC. Its translation: CASSYSTGLEGGYTF.

The CDR3 region has the DNA TGTGCCAGCAGCCTGGGACAGGGGAATAGGAATGGCTACACCTTC. Its translation: CASSLGQGNRNGYTF. The chain is built from TRBV5-4 and TRBJ1-2; the match to TRBD1 covers 10 bases. The CDR3 covers 15 residues. Looked up from germline, CDR1 is SGHNT and CDR2 is YYREEE (reference sequence). Trimming at V came to 4 bases and at J to 6 bases, leaving 9 bases not matched to a gene.

The chain joins TRBV19 to TRBJ1-2, with a tentative D call TRBD1 (6 bases). This CDR3 is 13 amino acids long. The V end lost 2 bases, the J end lost 5 bases, and 9 bases lay between the germline ends. Germline CDR1 LNHDA, CDR2 SQIVND (reference sequence). The CDR3: CASSINRDYGYTF. DNA for the CDR3: TGTGCCAGTAGTATAAACAGGGATTATGGCTACACCTTC.

On this clone: The same CDR3 arises from other DNA sequences in this sample as well. The DNA for the CDR3 is TGTGCCAGTAGTATTGGGGGGAACACTGAAGCTTTCTTT. Translation: CASSIGGNTEAFF. This sequence joins TRBV19 and TRBJ1-1, with a tentative D call TRBD1 (5 bases). The CDR3 is 13 residues long. Germline-derived CDR1 and CDR2 are LNHDA and SQIVND (reference sequence). V lost 3 bases and J 1 base, leaving 6 bases between the germline ends.

The chain links TRBV28 to TRBJ1-5; tentatively, D is TRBD1 (6 bases). CDR3 length equals 14 residues. V shed 8 bases and J shed 4 bases, with 15 bases lying between them. CDR1 and CDR2 from the germline V gene are MDHEN and SYDVKM. The CDR3 here is CASLTGPRNQPQHF. CDR3 DNA sequence: TGTGCCAGCCTTACAGGGCCGAGGAATCAGCCCCAGCATTTT.

The V call is TRBV7-2, the J call TRBJ2-5; the match to TRBD1 covers 7 bases. The CDR3 totals 15 residues. Unmatched junction bases numbered 11, after V lost 6 bases and J lost 4 bases. Germline V gene data show CDR1 as SGHTA and CDR2 as FQGNSA. CDR3: CASRDRQGLGETQYF. The CDR3, as DNA: TGTGCCAGCAGGGACAGACAGGGATTAGGAGAGACCCAGTACTTC.

This clone was counted a few times. This sequence joins TRBV2 and TRBJ2-7; D gene ambiguous. CDR1 is SNHLY and CDR2 is FYNNEI in the germline V gene. Trimming removed 7 bases from V and 3 bases from J, with 7 bases in between. This CDR3 region has 11 residues. The CDR3 here is CASKENYEQYV. CDR3 bases: TGTGCCAGCAAGGAAAACTACGAGCAGTACGTC.

J is TRBJ2-3 and V is TRBV5-1, with 13 bases matching TRBD2. Germline CDR1 and CDR2: SGHRS and YFSETQ. The CDR3 extends over 16 amino acids. Trimming cost V 0 bases and J 5 bases; bases outside gene matches: 3. CDR3 residues: CASSLGLAGGLDTQYF. CDR3 DNA: TGCGCCAGCAGCTTGGGACTAGCGGGGGGTCTAGATACGCAGTATTTT.

The chain carries TRBV20-1 and TRBJ2-2, with 7 bases identical to TRBD2. CDR1 and CDR2 from the germline V gene are DFQATT and SNEGSKA (reference sequence). There are 15 residues in the CDR3. V shed 3 bases, J shed 2 bases, and the junction held 6 bases outside the gene matches. The CDR3 DNA sequence: TGCAGTGCTAGTAGGGGCGGGAGAAACACCGGGGAGCTGTTTTTT. Translating gives CSASRGGRNTGELFF.

This clone was observed a few times. The V and J genes are TRBV5-1 and TRBJ2-2; D remains unclear. Germline CDR1 is SGHRS and CDR2 is YFSETQ. The CDR3 consists of 15 residues. V lost 5 bases and J lost 5, with 16 bases in between. CDR3 DNA: TGCGCCAGCAGTTCTAGACCTGGGGAAACCGGGGAGCTGTTTTTT. Translating gives CASSSRPGETGELFF. Full variable domain (rest looked up from reference TRBV5-1 and TRBJ2-2): KAGVTQTPRYLIKTRGQQVTLSCSPISGHRSVSWYQQTPGQGLQFLFEYFSETQRNKGNFPGRFSGRQFSNSRSEMNVSTLELGDSALYLCASSSRPGETGELFFGEGSRLTVL.

The DNA of the CDR3 is TGTGCCAGCAGTTCGTGGACTAGCGGCAACACCGGGGAGCTGTTTTTT. Translated: CASSSWTSGNTGELFF. This chain uses TRBV27 with TRBJ2-2; TRBD2 matches 10 bases. J lost 2 bases, V lost 4 bases, and 4 bases had no gene match. The length of the CDR3 is 16 residues. Germline V gene sequence: CDR1 MNHEY, CDR2 SMNVEV (reference sequence).

The chain employs TRBV7-8 and TRBJ2-7; no reliable D call. Germline CDR1 and CDR2: SGHVS and FQNEAQ. V lost 2 bases and J lost 3, with 8 bases in between. The CDR3 loop spans 13 amino acids. The DNA for the CDR3 is TGTGCCAGCAGCTTAATAGATGGCTACGAGCAGTACGTC. Its translation is CASSLIDGYEQYV.

Relative to its sample, this clone is medium-sized. The chain uses TRBV18 and TRBJ1-5; TRBD1 matches 7 bases. The germline CDR1 and CDR2 sequences are KGHSH and LQKENI. After removal of 2 bases from V and 7 bases from J, the junction contained 11 bases not matched to a gene. This CDR3 is 16 amino acids long. The CDR3 region is CASSPKETGSGQPQHF. CDR3 coding DNA: TGTGCCAGCTCACCAAAAGAGACAGGGAGTGGGCAGCCCCAGCATTTT. Supplemented by reference TRBV18 and TRBJ1-5, the full variable domain reads NAGVMQNPRHLVRRRGQEARLRCSPMKGHSHVYWYRQLPEEGLKFMVYLQKENIIDESGMPKERFSAEFPKEGPSILRIQQVVRGDSAAYFCASSPKETGSGQPQHFGDGTRLSIL.

This clone was seen a single time. The J gene is TRBJ2-1, the V gene TRBV19; 15 bases match TRBD2. The ends lost 7 bases at V and 11 bases at J; junction bases unmatched: 9. The CDR3 length is 15 residues. Germline-derived CDR1 and CDR2 are LNHDA and SQIVND (reference sequence). The CDR3 nucleotides are TGTGCCAGTACAGCGGGACTAGCGGGAGGTTTTAAGCAGTTCTTC. Encoded protein: CASTAGLAGGFKQFF.

This chain joins TRBV13 and TRBJ1-1; no clear D. V lost 2 bases and J lost 0, with 7 bases in between. This CDR3 spans 14 amino acids. The germline gives CDR1 PRHDT, CDR2 FYEKMQ (reference sequence). DNA of the CDR3: TGTGCCAGCAGCTTAACGGGGATGAACACTGAAGCTTTCTTT. Translated, it gives CASSLTGMNTEAFF.

This chain links TRBV19 with TRBJ1-5; weak D call: TRBD1 (5 bases). Trimming took 6 bases from V and 3 from J, leaving 15 bases between them. This CDR3 is 15 amino acids long. The germline CDR1 and CDR2 sequences are LNHDA and SQIVND (reference sequence). The CDR3 is CASRWAAGPNQPQHF. In nucleotides, the CDR3 is TGTGCCAGTAGATGGGCGGCAGGGCCCAATCAGCCCCAGCATTTT.

V gene TRBV6-1 combines with J gene TRBJ1-2, with D unresolved. The germline CDR1 and CDR2 sequences are MNHNS and SASEGT. Trimming removed 1 base at V and 4 bases at J, with 7 bases between. This CDR3 has 13 amino acids. The CDR3 bases are TGTGCCAGCAGTGAAGTAGGGCCCTATGGCTACACCTTC. Its translation: CASSEVGPYGYTF.

The chain employs TRBV24-1 and TRBJ2-1, with TRBD2 matching 8 bases. CDR3 length: 18 amino acids. V shed 8 bases and J 4 bases; nucleotides not matched to a gene: 18. Germline V lookup: CDR1 KGHDR, CDR2 SFDVKD. In DNA, the CDR3 is TGTGCCACCAAGCTGGCAGGAGCAGCGGGAGAGGAATACAATGAGCAGTTCTTC. Translation gives CATKLAGAAGEEYNEQFF.

CDR3 residues: CASSPGYGYTF. CDR3 nucleotides: TGTGCCAGCAGTCCTGGGTATGGCTACACCTTC. The rearrangement joins TRBV6-5 to TRBJ1-2; D not resolved. CDR3 length equals 11 residues. CDR1 MNHEY and CDR2 SVGAGI come from the germline V gene. Trimming pared 5 bases from V and 5 bases from J, leaving 6 bases between.

The V call is TRBV5-1, the J call TRBJ1-5; perhaps TRBD1 as D (5 bases). The V gene's germline CDR1 is SGHRS and CDR2 YFSETQ. Between the trimmed V and J ends, which lost 0 bases and 3 bases, there was a span of 10 bases. The CDR3 totals 15 residues. The CDR3 DNA reads TGCGCCAGCAGCTTGGATGGGGGGACCAATCAGCCCCAGCATTTT. Its translation is CASSLDGGTNQPQHF.

The chain is built from TRBV7-2 and TRBJ1-2; the D gene is possibly TRBD1 (5 bases). With 4 bases removed from V and 8 bases from J, the gap between germline ends came to 11 bases. This CDR3 spans 12 amino acids. The germline CDR1 and CDR2 sequences are SGHTA and FQGNSA. As DNA, the CDR3 is TGTGCCAGCAGCTCTCCAGGGTGGGGCTACACCTTC. Translation: CASSSPGWGYTF.

The chain's CDR3 is CASSLGLAGAGELFF. The DNA for the CDR3 is TGTGCCAGCAGCCTAGGGCTAGCGGGAGCCGGGGAGCTGTTTTTT. The chain recombines TRBV11-2 with TRBJ2-2, with 10 bases fitting TRBD2. The V and J ends lost 5 bases and 6 bases, in that order; junction bases with no gene match: 6. There are 15 residues in the CDR3. Germline V lookup: CDR1 SGHAT, CDR2 FQNNGV. Complete variable domain (other parts from reference TRBV11-2 and TRBJ2-2): EAGVAQSPRYKIIEKRQSVAFWCNPISGHATLYWYQQILGQGPKLLIQFQNNGVVDDSQLPKDRFSAERLKGVDSTLKIQPAKLEDSAVYLCASSLGLAGAGELFFGEGSRLTVL.

The chain employs TRBV5-5 and TRBJ2-3; a weak D match, TRBD1 (5 bases). CDR3 length: 16 amino acids. Trimming shortened V by 5 bases and J by 4 bases, and 20 bases separated the two germline ends. Per germline, CDR1 SGHKS and CDR2 YYEKEE (reference sequence). CDR3 sequence (DNA): TGTGCCAGCAGACGTTCGACCGGAGACAGTCCAGATACGCAGTATTTT. Translated: CASRRSTGDSPDTQYF.

The CDR3 nucleotides read TGCGCCAGCAGCTTGTACCGCTACAATGAGCAGTTCTTC. Translated, it gives CASSLYRYNEQFF. The V gene is TRBV5-1, the J gene TRBJ2-1; D unclear. CDR3 length: 13 amino acids. Trimming removed 1 base from V and 3 bases from J, with 5 bases in between. Germline V gives CDR1 SGHRS, CDR2 YFSETQ.

This clone was seen a few times. This chain connects TRBV7-9 to TRBJ2-3; D unclear. CDR3 size: 15 residues. Germline lookup yields CDR1 SEHNR and CDR2 FQNEAQ (reference sequence). The V gene lost 5 bases and the J gene lost 0 bases, with 12 bases spanning the gap. The CDR3 sequence is CASSATYTSTDTQYF. The CDR3 DNA sequence: TGTGCCAGCAGCGCGACATATACTAGCACAGATACGCAGTATTTT.

This clone was picked up a small number of times. The chain links TRBV5-1 to TRBJ1-1; no definite D call. Between the trimmed V and J ends, which lost 0 bases and 7 bases, there was a span of 10 bases. Germline assignment: CDR1 SGHRS and CDR2 YFSETQ. The CDR3 is 13 amino acids. CDR3 nucleotide sequence: TGCGCCAGCAGCTTGGACGTCAGACTTGAAGCTTTCTTT. Encoded protein: CASSLDVRLEAFF.